The T cell receptor (beta chain) under discussion was sequenced for a study of OX40 agonist ivuxolimab in advanced cancers. Describing the broader study: Ivuxolimab was a fully human IgG2 agonistic monoclonal antibody targeting the costimulatory receptor OX40 (CD134). Intravenous ivuxolimab was administered to patients every 2 weeks at six dose levels: 0.01, 0.1, 0.3, 1.5, 3 and 10 mg/kg. Among the roughly 52 dose-escalation patients, around 19 had hepatocellular carcinoma, roughly 15 melanoma, 9 renal cell carcinoma and 9 head and neck cancer. A male proportion of nearly 85% and a mean age of approximately 58 years, ranging from roughly 23 to 90, were recorded for the dose-escalation cohort. Prior anti-PD-1, anti-PD-L1 or anti-CTLA-4 therapy was permitted, and checkpoint inhibitors had been received by roughly 40% of dose-escalation patients. Partial responses occurred in three dose-escalation patients: two with cutaneous melanoma and one with hepatocellular carcinoma. The point of sequencing TCRbeta in the periphery was to test whether ivuxolimab changed TCR sequence diversity and drove clonal T-cell expansion. The paper covers the monotherapy dose-escalation part of the phase I ivuxolimab trial, which included N of about 51 patients. On the study overall, not on this receptor specifically: After ivuxolimab, expanded clones were on average more numerous among CD8+ T cells than among CD4+ T cells. In the 0.1-3.0 mg/kg groups, partial responders were among the patients with the lowest normalized peripheral clonal expansion, particularly in CD8+ T cells. Clonal expansion of both CD4+ and CD8+ blood T cells was observed from baseline to week 6 at doses 0.1 to 3.0 mg/kg. The antigen specificity of the peripheral T cells that underwent clonal expansion was not determined. Low levels of normalized T-cell clonal expansion were also seen in some patients who did not respond.

Spanning cysteine to phenylalanine, the CDR3 consists of 15 amino acids. Only the CDR3 DNA is retained, 45 bases long and in frame from the first base. As encoded in the germline V gene, CDR1 is MNHEY while CDR2 is SVGAGI. The V end loses 7 bases and the J end loses 3 bases, and a stretch of 18 bases separates them. The trial excluded patients who had a history of autoimmune disease or were on systemic immunosuppression. Peripheral blood for TCR sequencing was collected from all dose cohorts at baseline, on cycle 4 day 1, and on cycle 7 day 1. The samples were taken from a phase I, first-in-human, multicenter, open-label dose-escalation trial of ivuxolimab. Adults with locally advanced or metastatic head and neck squamous cell, hepatocellular, melanoma or renal cell carcinoma were enrolled in the trial. CD4+ and CD8+ T cells were sorted separately from peripheral blood before TCR sequencing. To sequence the TCRbeta CDR3 region, genomic DNA was isolated from the sorted cells. TCRbeta CDR3 regions were sequenced using the immunoSEQ Assay. As stored in TCRdb, this immuneACCESS dataset retains in-frame rearrangements with V and J assigned. A fraction of the clones does not appear; measured against another copy, unresolved V genes explain less than half of the discrepancy, and the remainder lacks a known reason. Present in this sample are approximately 54,000 clones, about 91% of which were seen just once. The ten largest clones take up about 9% of the sample.

About this clone itself: Its antigen is currently not known. No base-level quality is on record; no much larger clone is a single base apart.

The chain uses TRBV6-5 and TRBJ1-1, with the D gene call left open. Specimen: CD4+ or CD8+ T cells sorted from blood, collected in a trial of the OX40 agonist ivuxolimab. This clonotype originated in an adult with an advanced solid tumor such as melanoma, head and neck, liver or kidney cancer. The CDR3 region has the sequence CASTQTAVRYTEAFF. The DNA is TGTGCCAGCACCCAGACTGCCGTGAGGTACACTGAAGCTTTCTTT.